This T cell receptor (beta chain) was captured in a study of T cells in Graves' hyperthyroidism and ophthalmopathy. Patients aged 18 to 65 had newly diagnosed hyperthyroidism of under 2 months' duration. Concerning this clonotype itself: Its antigen remains unknown. A much larger clone differs from this one at a single base, so this may be a read error. This likely comes from a read error, as the CDR3 has no conserved phenylalanine or tryptophan at its end.

From RNA transcripts, TCR beta CDR3 regions were amplified. HTBI primers drove first-round RT-PCR of the TCR CDR3. TCRdb re-analysed the multiplex PCR reads in MiXCR, keeping a single row per CDR3 protein. The repertoire has about 770,000 distinct CDR3 sequences, around 20% of them found once; the top ten carry 16%. Study-wide findings and caveats: The model made its ophthalmopathy prediction, and onset followed a median approximately 6 months later.

CDR1 is MNHEY and CDR2 is SVGAGI in the germline V gene. The CDR3 totals 14 residues. Trimming cost V 6 bases and J 0 bases, with 11 bases left between them. The sequencing input was blood. This clonotype was obtained from a woman aged 45-65 years with Graves' hyperthyroidism that later progressed to Graves' ophthalmopathy. The chain couples TRBV6-5 to TRBJ1-2, with a tentative D call TRBD1 (5 bases). The chain's CDR3 is CASSRDSANYGYTL. As DNA, the CDR3 is TGTGCCAGCAGCCGCGACAGCGCTAACTATGGCTACACCCTC.